The source of this T cell receptor (beta chain) is a study of CXCR3-negative and CXCR3-positive naive CD8 T cells (dated by TCRdb to between 2018 and 2021). About the study as a whole: In total, some 140 million TRB reads were obtained, which works out to roughly 1.5 +/- 0.3 million reads per library. Diversity and physicochemical repertoire analyses were performed on around 10 donors pooled from two independent experiments. Naive subsets from five or six donors and memory cells from 3 donors were included in the TRBV-TRBJ cluster analysis. General study outcomes and caveats: Repertoire diversity was comparably high in both naive subsets but much lower in memory CD8+ T cells. Compared with CXCR3-negative naive cells, CXCR3-positive naive cells had TRB CDR3s with higher hydrophobicity (lower Kidera factor 4), lower energy, and higher strength and volume indices. Within the same donor, TRBV-TRBJ usage looked similar between naive CXCR3-negative and CXCR3-positive cells, but memory cells had distinct patterns. Because surface CD5, which is linked to self-reactivity in mice, was comparable between the naive subsets, TCR interaction strength was also inferred from the physicochemical properties of TRB CDR3s. Freshly isolated PBMCs were used for most assays because CXCR3 expression partially decreased after cryopreservation.

With regard to this clonotype: Its target antigen remains unknown.

The CDR3 numbers 12 residues from cysteine through phenylalanine. No DNA appears here. CDR1 is given as GTSNPN and CDR2 as SVGIG, both from the germline V gene (reference sequence). For each CD8+ T cell subset, flow sorting was done in triplicate, and 310,000 or so cells per subset went directly into RLT lysis buffer. To keep memory contaminants out, a stringent definition of naive CD8+ T cells was applied: CD45RO-CCR7+CD27+CD95-. Standard density gradient centrifugation was used to isolate peripheral blood mononuclear cells from buffy coats. A FACSAria III was used to flow-sort naive CXCR3-negative and CXCR3-positive CD8+ T cells. Total RNA was extracted from sorted cells using an RNeasy Mini Kit. TCRdb records NextSeq 550 as the sequencer. The Human TCR Profiling Kit (MiLaboratory) was used to make UMI-labeled 5' RACE TRB cDNA libraries. The full amount of extracted RNA was used for cDNA synthesis, and the full amount of resulting cDNA was used for PCR amplification. Libraries were prepared in parallel with an identical number of PCR cycles. In the source study's methods: About 54,000 +/- 9,700 unique UMI-labeled TRB cDNA molecules per library were extracted with MIGEC and MiXCR, with at least two reads per UMI required. On average, about 40,000 +/- 10,000 functional in-frame TRB CDR3 nucleotide clonotypes lacking stop codons were found per library. Diversity metrics, including normalized Shannon-Wiener and Chao1, were computed in VDJtools after downsampling to 5000 UMI-labeled TRB molecules per sample. Clonotype-size-weighted physicochemical properties of the central five CDR3 residues (interaction energy, strength, volume and Kidera factor 4) were computed in VDJtools. Once TCRdb had reprocessed the reads, it stored one entry per CDR3 protein sequence and supplied no DNA. TCRdb's processing, not the authors', yielded these V and J calls. In this sample's table one finds tens of thousands of distinct CDR3 sequences. The ten largest clones represent roughly 1.5% of the sample.

Recombination linked TRBV30 to TRBJ2-6. Sequencing was carried out using naive CXCR3- CD8+ T cells from blood. What this sample's cell subset or site label stands for: CD45RO-CCR7+CD27+CD95- naive CD8+ T cells lacking CXCR3 (TNR3-). The clonotype was recovered from a human donor in good health. Some clones in this sample may be carry-over from other donors' samples. The CDR3 protein is CASPVGANVLTF.